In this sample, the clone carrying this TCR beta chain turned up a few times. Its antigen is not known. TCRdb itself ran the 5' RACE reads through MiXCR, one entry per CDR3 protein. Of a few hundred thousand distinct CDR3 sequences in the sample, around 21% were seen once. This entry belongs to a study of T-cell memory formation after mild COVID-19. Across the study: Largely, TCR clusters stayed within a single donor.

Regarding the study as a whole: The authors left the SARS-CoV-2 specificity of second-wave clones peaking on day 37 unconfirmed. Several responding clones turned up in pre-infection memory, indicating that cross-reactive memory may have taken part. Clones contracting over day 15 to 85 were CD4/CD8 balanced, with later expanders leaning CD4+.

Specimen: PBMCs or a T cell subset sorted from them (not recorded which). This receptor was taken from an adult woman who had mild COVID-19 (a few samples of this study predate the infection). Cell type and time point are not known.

CDR3 nucleotides: TGTGCCACCAGTGCTGGCACTGAAGCTTTCTTT. It is translated as CATSAGTEAFF. The chain joins TRBV24-1 to TRBJ1-1, with unresolved D. The V gene's germline CDR1 is KGHDR and CDR2 SFDVKD. The CDR3 is 11 amino acids. Trimming took 5 bases from V and 4 from J, leaving 4 bases between them.